This TCR beta chain was recovered during a study of blood T cell repertoires in COVID-19. About the study: Sites across the United States, Italy and Spain contributed samples from acute and convalescent COVID-19. T cells, B-cell-depleted T cells, or PBMCs supplied cDNA or gDNA.

CDR1 and CDR2 from the germline V gene are SGHKS and YYEKEE (reference sequence). V dropped 4 bases and J dropped 5 bases, with 15 bases sitting between them. The CDR3 sequence is 14 residues long. Original data processing: Nucleated cell number was recorded as an estimate derived from reference gene primer amplification. This table comes from immunoSEQ multiplex PCR, and its TCRdb copy is limited to in-frame clones, with some not included. For V, J and clone size, that table is used; D and trimming come from the DNA. The table has about 71,000 clones, roughly nine tenths seen once. The chain employs TRBV5-5 and TRBJ1-2, with a possible D match to TRBD1 (6 bases). Input material: peripheral blood. This receptor was taken from a man in his fifties with active COVID-19. Written as DNA, the CDR3 is TGTGCCAGCAGCAGAGGCAGGGGAGAATATGGCTACACCTTC. This sequence encodes CASSRGRGEYGYTF. The full variable domain, with the rest looked up from reference TRBV5-5 and TRBJ1-2, is DAGVTQSPTHLIKTRGQQVTLRCSPISGHKSVSWYQQVLGQGPQFIFQYYEKEERGRGNFPDRFSARQFPNYSSELNVNALLLGDSALYLCASSRGRGEYGYTFGSGTRLTVV.